This T cell receptor (beta chain) comes out of a study of cytomegalovirus exposure and HLA in healthy donors. Study-level information: A data release that came early held about 89 million unique TCRs from HLA-typed donors. Around 76% of around 400 genotyped donors fell in the Caucasian-associated ancestry cluster. Findings and limits, study-wide: Earlier analysis looked at TCR beta V segments, and most were productive about 90% or about 30% of the time. A few V segments could not be told apart, such as TRBV6-2 and TRBV6-3, and were left out.

As for this clone: Its matching antigen is unknown.

PCR primers comprised 60 Vbeta and 13 Jbeta primers. Only in-frame clones appear in the TCRdb table, and some are missing; sequencing was by immunoSEQ multiplex PCR. The data show roughly 150,000 clones, almost 85% seen once. Germline V gene sequence: CDR1 MDHEN, CDR2 SYDVKM. Trimming cost V 4 bases and J 3 bases; bases outside gene matches: 9. The CDR3 runs 16 residues. Material for sequencing was PBMCs. The chain carries TRBV28 and TRBJ2-1; 7 bases fit TRBD1. This receptor was obtained from a man between 25 and 39 years old in good health and CMV-seronegative. The CDR3 DNA reads as TGTGCCAGCAGTTCCAGGGACAGTTTTGTCTACAATGAGCAGTTCTTC. Protein product: CASSSRDSFVYNEQFF.